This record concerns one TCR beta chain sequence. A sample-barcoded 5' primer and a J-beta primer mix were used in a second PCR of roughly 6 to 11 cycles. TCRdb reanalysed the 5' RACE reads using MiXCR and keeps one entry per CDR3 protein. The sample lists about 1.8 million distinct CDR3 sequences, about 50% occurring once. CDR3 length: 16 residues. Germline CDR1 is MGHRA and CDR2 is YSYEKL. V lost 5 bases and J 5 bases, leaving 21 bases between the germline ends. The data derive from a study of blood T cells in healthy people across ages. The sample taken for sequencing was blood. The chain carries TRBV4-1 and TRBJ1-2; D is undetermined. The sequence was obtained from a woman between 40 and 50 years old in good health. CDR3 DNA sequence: TGCGCCAGCAGCGAAAGCGCGGGAGGCAGGCCATATGGCTACACCTTC. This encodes CASSESAGGRPYGYTF.